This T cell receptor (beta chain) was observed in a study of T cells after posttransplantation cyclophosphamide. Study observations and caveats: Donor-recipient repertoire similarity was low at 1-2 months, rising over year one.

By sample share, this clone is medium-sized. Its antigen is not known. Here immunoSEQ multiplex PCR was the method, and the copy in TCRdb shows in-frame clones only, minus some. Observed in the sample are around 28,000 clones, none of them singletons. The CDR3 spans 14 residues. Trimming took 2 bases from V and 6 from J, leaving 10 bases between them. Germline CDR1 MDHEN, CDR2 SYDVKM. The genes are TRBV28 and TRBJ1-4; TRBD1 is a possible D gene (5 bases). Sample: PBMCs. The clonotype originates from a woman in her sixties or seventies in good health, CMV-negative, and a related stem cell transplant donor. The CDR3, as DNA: TGTGCCAGCAGTTTAGCAGGGCCATATGAAAAACTGTTTTTT. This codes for CASSLAGPYEKLFF.